Following are 29 T cell receptor beta chains from one sample sequenced in a study of blood T cell repertoires in COVID-19. Repertoires were generated with immunoSEQ multiplex PCR, while TCRdb's copy carries only in-frame clones and drops some. The table records approximately 350,000 clones, 75% to 90% of them present only once. Input material: peripheral blood. The receptors were gathered from a woman between 50 and 59 years old with COVID-19, enrolled during active disease.

This clone has just a few counts. The chain joins TRBV6-6 to TRBJ2-7; 9 bases match TRBD2. The CDR3 totals 15 residues. The germline gives CDR1 MNHNY, CDR2 SVGAGI (reference sequence). With V trimmed by 1 base and J by 2 bases, 3 bases remained unmatched. CDR3 DNA: TGTGCCAGCAGTTACTTTTCTAGCGGGGCCTACGAGCAGTACTTC. Translation: CASSYFSSGAYEQYF.

This sequence joins TRBV27 and TRBJ2-5; TRBD2 agrees at 7 bases. The CDR3 totals 15 residues. Looked up from germline, CDR1 is MNHEY and CDR2 is SMNVEV (reference sequence). The trim removed 8 bases at V and 2 bases at J, leaving 11 bases unmatched. CDR3 nucleotide sequence: TGTGCCAGCCAATCCCTGGGGGGGGATCAAGAGACCCAGTACTTC. This codes for CASQSLGGDQETQYF.

This chain joins TRBV7-6 and TRBJ1-3; 9 bases match TRBD1. This CDR3 spans 17 amino acids. The germline V gene has CDR1 SGHVS and CDR2 FNYEAQ. V dropped 5 bases and J dropped 0; count of bases not matched to a gene: 8. CDR3 amino acids: CASSPGDRGYSGNTIYF. CDR3 DNA sequence: TGTGCCAGCAGCCCAGGAGACAGGGGGTACTCTGGAAACACCATATATTTT.

This chain connects TRBV2 to TRBJ2-6; D remains unclear. Germline CDR1 is SNHLY and CDR2 is FYNNEI. The CDR3 has 13 amino acids. V lost 9 bases, J lost 2 bases, and 8 bases lay in between. The CDR3 DNA sequence: TGTGCCAGACTTCCCCCTGGGGCCAACGTCCTGACTTTC. This gives the protein CARLPPGANVLTF. The variable domain in full, with the rest retrieved from reference TRBV2 and TRBJ2-6, is EPEVTQTPSHQVTQMGQEVILRCVPISNHLYFYWYRQILGQKVEFLVSFYNNEISEKSEIFDDQFSVERPDGSNFTLKIRSTKLEDSAMYFCARLPPGANVLTFGAGSRLTVL.

CDR3 coding DNA: TGTGCCAGCAGCTTGGTTCGAAGGCGGGGGGTTTCCTACGAGCAGTACTTC. Protein: CASSLVRRRGVSYEQYF. The chain joins TRBV5-5 to TRBJ2-7; 8 nucleotides agree with TRBD2. The germline CDR1 and CDR2 sequences are SGHKS and YYEKEE (reference sequence). The CDR3 runs 17 residues. J gave up 1 base and V 0 bases, and 9 bases lay outside the gene matches.

With regard to this clone: Other DNA sequences within the sample encode an identical CDR3. V gene TRBV5-1 combines with J gene TRBJ2-6; 9 positions agree with TRBD1. The CDR3 runs 17 residues. Germline V gives CDR1 SGHRS, CDR2 YFSETQ. V shed 4 bases and J 0 bases; nucleotides not matched to a gene: 5. The CDR3 loop is CASSPGQGSSGANVLTF. DNA of the CDR3: TGCGCCAGCAGCCCCGGACAGGGGAGCTCTGGGGCCAACGTCCTGACTTTC.

CDR3 protein: CASSSFRDRLTDTQYF. The CDR3 region has the DNA TGTGCCAGCAGCTCATTCCGGGACAGGCTCACAGATACGCAGTATTTT. The V gene is TRBV5-6, the J gene TRBJ2-3, with 8 nucleotides matching TRBD1. This CDR3 has 16 residues. CDR1 SGHDT and CDR2 YYEEEE come from the germline V gene. The V segment lost 3 bases and the J segment 2 bases; nucleotides outside the gene matches: 8.

This rearrangement joins TRBV5-1 to TRBJ2-1; 7 nucleotides align to TRBD2. Trimming at V came to 4 bases and at J to 7 bases, leaving 8 bases not matched to a gene. The germline V gene has CDR1 SGHRS and CDR2 YFSETQ. CDR3 length: 14 residues. In nucleotides, the CDR3 is TGCGCCAGCAGCCTAAGGACTAGTATAAATGAGCAGTTCTTC. The encoded protein is CASSLRTSINEQFF.

The V and J genes are TRBV5-1 and TRBJ2-7, with 9 bases aligning to TRBD1. The CDR3 contains 14 residues. Germline V gene sequence: CDR1 SGHRS, CDR2 YFSETQ. Losses at the gene ends were 2 bases for V and 5 bases for J; bases not matched to a gene: 5. CDR3 sequence reads: CASSLQGAINEQYF. The CDR3 region has the DNA TGCGCCAGCAGCTTACAGGGGGCGATCAACGAGCAGTACTTC.

This clone showed up just a few times. The gene calls are TRBV27 and TRBJ1-4; D may be TRBD1 (6 bases). The CDR3 extends over 15 amino acids. In germline, CDR1 is MNHEY, CDR2 SMNVEV (reference sequence). The V and J ends lost 5 bases and 8 bases respectively, with 18 bases between them. CDR3 coding DNA: TGTGCCAGCAGTCCAAGAGGGGGGGCAAGCGAAAAACTGTTTTTT. This codes for CASSPRGGASEKLFF.

This chain links TRBV4-3 with TRBJ2-2; 7 nucleotides align to TRBD2. V lost 3 bases and J lost 7; bases outside the gene matches: 8. CDR1 is LGHNA and CDR2 is YSLEER in the germline V gene. CDR3 length equals 15 residues. The CDR3: CASSHAGRAGGELFF. CDR3 bases: TGCGCCAGCAGCCACGCTGGGAGGGCCGGCGGGGAGCTGTTTTTT.

V is TRBV30 and J is TRBJ2-3; D unresolved. Germline V gene data show CDR1 as GTSNPN and CDR2 as SVGIG (reference sequence). V lost 1 base to trimming and J lost 0 bases, with 5 bases between them. The CDR3 extends over 13 amino acids. The CDR3 spells CAWSATSTDTQYF. The CDR3 bases are TGTGCCTGGAGTGCTACTAGCACAGATACGCAGTATTTT.

The chain employs TRBV6-2 or TRBV6-3 and TRBJ2-7, with 9 bases that match TRBD1. Germline loops: CDR1 MNHEY, CDR2 SVGEGT. V lost 4 bases and J lost 5; bases outside the gene matches: 9. The CDR3 loop spans 15 amino acids. CDR3 sequence reads: CASSSTGTGTHEQYF. The CDR3 coding sequence is TGTGCCAGCAGTTCCACCGGGACAGGGACCCACGAGCAGTACTTC.

This clone was detected a few times. The V call is TRBV7-9, the J call TRBJ1-5; 10 nucleotides agree with TRBD1. Unmatched junction bases numbered 10, after V lost 5 bases and J lost 0 bases. The CDR3 runs to 18 residues. Germline V lookup: CDR1 SEHNR, CDR2 FQNEAQ (reference sequence). CDR3 residues: CASSIGTGDANSNQPQHF. DNA for the CDR3: TGTGCCAGCAGCATCGGGACAGGGGACGCCAATAGCAATCAGCCCCAGCATTTT. The complete variable domain, with remaining parts taken from reference TRBV7-9 and TRBJ1-5, reads DTGVSQNPRHKITKRGQNVTFRCDPISEHNRLYWYRQTLGQGPEFLTYFQNEAQLEKSRLLSDRFSAERPKGSFSTLEIQRTEQGDSAMYLCASSIGTGDANSNQPQHFGDGTRLSIL.

This rearrangement joins TRBV6-6 to TRBJ2-3, with D possibly matching TRBD2 (7 bases). V lost 4 bases and J 5 bases, leaving 19 bases between the germline ends. The CDR3 spans 16 residues. Per the germline V gene, CDR1 is MNHNY and CDR2 is SVGAGI (reference sequence). For the CDR3, the DNA is TGTGCCAGCAGTTGGCGCAGGGGAGGGTCCGGAGATACGCAGTATTTT. As protein: CASSWRRGGSGDTQYF.

The V call is TRBV28, the J call TRBJ1-1; 7 bases fit TRBD1. Trimming at V came to 3 bases and at J to 10 bases, leaving 5 bases not matched to a gene. Germline loops: CDR1 MDHEN, CDR2 SYDVKM. The CDR3 runs 12 residues. The CDR3, as DNA: TGTGCCAGCAGTTTCGGGGACAGTTTAGCTTTCTTT. Its protein product is CASSFGDSLAFF.

The rearrangement joins TRBV7-2 to TRBJ1-2; TRBD1 might be the D (5 bases). V lost 2 bases to trimming and J lost 4 bases, with 17 bases between them. Germline CDR1 and CDR2: SGHTA and FQGNSA. The CDR3 runs to 16 residues. CDR3 loop: CASSLSYRGRGYGYTF. CDR3 sequence (DNA): TGTGCCAGCAGCTTATCATACCGAGGGAGGGGCTATGGCTACACCTTC.

This clone was seen a single time. V usage is TRBV11-2 and J usage is TRBJ2-2; 7 nucleotides align to TRBD2. CDR3 length equals 15 residues. Germline V lookup: CDR1 SGHAT, CDR2 FQNNGV. V lost 5 bases, J lost 3 bases, and 6 bases stayed unmatched. The CDR3 coding sequence is TGTGCCAGCAGCCTGCGGGGGTCGGACACCGGGGAGCTGTTTTTT. This translates into CASSLRGSDTGELFF.

This clone was observed a single time. CDR3 in amino acids: CAWKTSRGWGYNEQFF. DNA for the CDR3: TGTGCCTGGAAAACCTCCAGGGGGTGGGGCTACAATGAGCAGTTCTTC. J is TRBJ2-1 and V is TRBV30, with 7 nucleotides matching TRBD1. Trimming took 4 bases from V and 3 from J; bases not matched to a gene: 12. CDR3 length: 16 amino acids. Germline-derived CDR1 and CDR2 are GTSNPN and SVGIG (reference sequence).

This sequence joins TRBV6-6 and TRBJ2-2, with TRBD2 matching 10 bases. The CDR3 is 15 residues long. With 6 bases clipped from V and 1 base from J, the junction kept 2 bases outside the gene matches. The germline V gene encodes CDR1 MNHNY and CDR2 SVGAGI (reference sequence). The CDR3 is CASSEREGNTGELFF. The CDR3 nucleotides read TGTGCCAGCAGCGAGCGGGAGGGGAACACCGGGGAGCTGTTTTTT.

The chain carries TRBV5-1 and TRBJ1-5; a possible D gene is TRBD1 (5 bases). The CDR3 totals 16 residues. The V gene lost 5 bases and the J gene lost 4 bases, with 19 bases spanning the gap. Germline assignment: CDR1 SGHRS and CDR2 YFSETQ. CDR3 bases: TGCGCCAGCAGTCCCCACGTTACGGACACGAATCAGCCCCAGCATTTT. It encodes CASSPHVTDTNQPQHF.

The gene calls are TRBV18 and TRBJ1-2, with 9 bases lining up with TRBD1. The V gene's germline CDR1 is KGHSH and CDR2 LQKENI. The V gene end was trimmed by 2 bases and the J gene end by 4 bases; junction bases not matched to a gene: 14. The CDR3 contains 18 residues. The CDR3 spells CASSPTSTGGGLSYGYTF. CDR3 nucleotides: TGTGCCAGCTCACCAACGAGTACAGGGGGCGGTCTTAGCTATGGCTACACCTTC.

This clone was picked up one time. The chain uses TRBV27 and TRBJ1-2; D is undetermined. Germline-derived CDR1 and CDR2 are MNHEY and SMNVEV (reference sequence). V was clipped by 7 bases and J by 3 bases, with 18 bases between them. This CDR3 region has 15 residues. CDR3 sequence: CASTPLSGGDYGYTF. The CDR3, as DNA: TGTGCCAGCACCCCCCTCTCGGGCGGGGACTATGGCTACACCTTC.

This clone was recorded only once. The sample has other DNA sequences that encode this CDR3 too. The V and J genes are TRBV18 and TRBJ1-1; 9 bases align to TRBD1. There are 15 residues in the CDR3. Germline V lookup: CDR1 KGHSH, CDR2 LQKENI. Trimming took 3 bases from V and 1 from J; bases not matched to a gene: 3. Here the CDR3 reads CASSPGQGGNTEAFF. In DNA, the CDR3 is TGTGCCAGCTCACCGGGACAGGGTGGGAACACTGAAGCTTTCTTT. Variable domain in full (rest from reference TRBV18 and TRBJ1-1): NAGVMQNPRHLVRRRGQEARLRCSPMKGHSHVYWYRQLPEEGLKFMVYLQKENIIDESGMPKERFSAEFPKEGPSILRIQQVVRGDSAAYFCASSPGQGGNTEAFFGQGTRLTVV.

V and J are TRBV6-5 and TRBJ1-3, with D possibly TRBD1 on 6 matching bases. Trimming removed 2 bases from V and 3 bases from J, with 8 bases in between. This CDR3 comprises 14 residues. The germline gives CDR1 MNHEY, CDR2 SVGAGI. The chain's CDR3 is CASSYKGVGNTIYF. In DNA form, the CDR3 reads TGTGCCAGCAGTTACAAGGGGGTTGGAAACACCATATATTTT.

This clone was detected once. The chain joins TRBV19 to TRBJ2-2, with D tentatively TRBD2 (5 bases). Trimming took off 3 bases at V and 3 bases at J, with 14 bases between the two ends. The CDR3 has 16 residues. Germline V gives CDR1 LNHDA, CDR2 SQIVND (reference sequence). The CDR3 loop is CASSMGATLYTGELFF. DNA of the CDR3: TGTGCCAGTAGTATGGGAGCCACGCTTTACACCGGGGAGCTGTTTTTT. The variable domain in full, with the rest retrieved from reference TRBV19 and TRBJ2-2, is DGGITQSPKYLFRKEGQNVTLSCEQNLNHDAMYWYRQDPGQGLRLIYYSQIVNDFQKGDIAEGYSVSREKKESFPLTVTSAQKNPTAFYLCASSMGATLYTGELFFGEGSRLTVL.

The chain carries TRBV28 and TRBJ2-6; D not certain. Trimming pared 6 bases from V and 0 bases from J, leaving 12 bases between. Germline V gives CDR1 MDHEN, CDR2 SYDVKM. The CDR3 covers 16 residues. CDR3 in DNA: TGTGCCAGCAGCTCACCAGGCCTCTCTGGGGCCAACGTCCTGACTTTC. Translation gives CASSSPGLSGANVLTF. Full variable domain (missing parts from reference TRBV28 and TRBJ2-6): DVKVTQSSRYLVKRTGEKVFLECVQDMDHENMFWYRQDPGLGLRLIYFSYDVKMKEKGDIPEGYSVSREKKERFSLILESASTNQTSMYLCASSSPGLSGANVLTFGAGSRLTVL.

The chain couples TRBV13 to TRBJ2-7; the D gene is possibly TRBD2 (6 bases). V was pared by 3 bases and J by 4 bases, with 19 bases between. The CDR3 is made up of 16 amino acids. The germline gives CDR1 PRHDT, CDR2 FYEKMQ (reference sequence). The CDR3 is CASSFSGLLRGYEQYF. CDR3 nucleotide sequence: TGTGCCAGCAGCTTTTCGGGACTTCTAAGGGGTTACGAGCAGTACTTC.

V usage is TRBV5-6 and J usage is TRBJ1-5; tentatively, D is TRBD1 (5 bases). The CDR3 sequence is 17 residues long. Germline CDR1 SGHDT, CDR2 YYEEEE. V lost 2 bases and J lost 0, with 15 bases in between. CDR3 loop: CASSFWGAEISNQPQHF. For the CDR3, the DNA is TGTGCCAGCAGCTTTTGGGGCGCGGAAATTAGCAATCAGCCCCAGCATTTT.